This TCR beta chain is from a study of lymphopenia after photon versus proton radiotherapy. Germline V gives CDR1 SQVTM, CDR2 ANQGSEA. The CDR3 loop spans 11 amino acids. V was pared by 7 bases and J by 2 bases, with 9 bases between. Whole-study results and caveats: Survival link was tested only in deceased patients; proton benefit remains a possibility. Oligoclonal CD8+ Temra expansion after nadir drove photon patients' diversity drop. Relative stability marked proton patients; photon patients lost diversity and naive cells.

This table comes from immunoSEQ multiplex PCR, and its TCRdb copy is limited to in-frame clones, with some not included. In the table there are about 160,000 clones, around nine tenths of which are singletons. Of note for this clone: Its cognate antigen is unknown.

This receptor was identified in a man between 45 and 60 years old with gastric cancer. The sample consisted of peripheral blood, taken from a patient treated with photon-based radiotherapy. The chain combines TRBV29-1 with TRBJ2-7, with D possibly TRBD1 on 6 matching bases. CDR3 nucleotide sequence: TGCAGCGCGGGACAAGCCTACGAGCAGTACTTC. This sequence encodes CSAGQAYEQYF.